The 22 T cell receptor beta chains given below trace back to one sample, sequenced in a study of siplizumab effects on memory and regulatory T cells. Profiled with immunoSEQ multiplex PCR; TCRdb holds only in-frame clones, not every one. The table records approximately 100,000 clones, 94% of them present only once. The specimen sequenced was Tregs sorted from blood. The source of these receptors is a human donor in good health.

This chain links TRBV9 with TRBJ1-1; D is unclear. Trimming took off 3 bases at V and 11 bases at J, with 11 bases between the two ends. CDR3 length: 11 amino acids. Germline CDR1 is SGDLS and CDR2 is YYNGEE. This CDR3 reads CASSGAVGAFF. The CDR3 DNA reads TGTGCCAGCAGCGGGGCTGTCGGGGCTTTCTTT.

V and J are TRBV9 and TRBJ2-3; 9 nucleotides align to TRBD2. Germline V CDR1 and CDR2: SGDLS, YYNGEE. This CDR3 has 14 amino acids. V lost 2 bases, J lost 9 bases, and 7 bases stayed unmatched. CDR3 coding DNA: TGTGCCAGCAGCGTTTCCCTAGCGGGACCAACGCAGTATTTT. It codes for CASSVSLAGPTQYF.

This chain uses TRBV5-8 with TRBJ1-4, with D unresolved. V was shortened by 1 base and J by 6 bases, with 13 bases between the two germline ends. The CDR3 loop spans 15 amino acids. Germline lookup yields CDR1 SGHTS and CDR2 YDEGEE. This CDR3 reads CASSLILRVDEKLFF. In DNA, the CDR3 is TGTGCCAGCAGCTTGATCTTAAGAGTGGATGAAAAACTGTTTTTT.

The chain couples TRBV6-6 to TRBJ2-7; possible D gene TRBD1, 6 bases. Germline V CDR1 and CDR2: MNHNY, SVGAGI (reference sequence). The CDR3 spans 13 residues. V was cut by 5 bases and J by 3 bases, with 11 bases left in between. DNA of the CDR3: TGTGCCAGCAGTCGCACAGGGTTCTACGAGCAGTACTTC. As protein: CASSRTGFYEQYF.

The J gene is TRBJ1-3, the V gene TRBV19, with TRBD1 matching over 7 bases. V gave up 4 bases and J gave up 3 bases; unmatched junction bases: 12. The CDR3 runs to 17 residues. Per germline, CDR1 LNHDA and CDR2 SQIVND (reference sequence). The CDR3 reads CASSTTGIGVGGNTIYF. In DNA form, the CDR3 reads TGTGCCAGTAGTACGACAGGGATAGGGGTTGGTGGAAACACCATATATTTT.

This clone has a single count. V is TRBV27 and J is TRBJ1-2; weak D call: TRBD1 (5 bases). Germline CDR1 reads MNHEY; CDR2 reads SMNVEV (reference sequence). V was shortened by 7 bases and J by 8 bases, with 14 bases between the two germline ends. The CDR3 covers 12 residues. The CDR3: CASMGFGGGYTF. CDR3 nucleotides: TGTGCCAGCATGGGGTTCGGGGGAGGCTACACCTTC.

The count of this clone is one. CDR3 residues: CSVRFWTARNTEAFF. As DNA, the CDR3 is TGCAGCGTCCGATTCTGGACAGCGAGGAACACTGAAGCTTTCTTT. The chain combines TRBV29-1 with TRBJ1-1, with D possibly TRBD1 on 6 matching bases. Trimming pared 6 bases from V and 1 base from J, leaving 18 bases between. CDR3 length: 15 residues. Germline V CDR1 and CDR2: SQVTM, ANQGSEA.

The rearrangement uses TRBV19 and TRBJ1-5, with D unclear. CDR3 size: 13 residues. V lost 9 bases, J lost 1 base, and 10 bases lay in between. Per germline, CDR1 LNHDA and CDR2 SQIVND (reference sequence). CDR3 in amino acids: CASSHGSNQPQHF. The CDR3 DNA reads TGTGCCAGCTCGCATGGGAGCAATCAGCCCCAGCATTTT.

V usage is TRBV7-9 and J usage is TRBJ1-2, with D unresolved. This CDR3 has 12 residues. Germline-derived CDR1 and CDR2 are SEHNR and FQNEAQ (reference sequence). V gave up 1 base and J gave up 12 bases, with 12 bases separating them. Written as DNA, the CDR3 is TGTGCCAGCAGCTTAGTGGGGTTAGGTGACACCTTC. It is translated as CASSLVGLGDTF.

This clone was detected once. This sequence joins TRBV20-1 and TRBJ2-5; D gene ambiguous. The germline V gene has CDR1 DFQATT and CDR2 SNEGSKA (reference sequence). This CDR3 spans 11 amino acids. V was cut by 5 bases and J by 5 bases, with 9 bases left in between. The CDR3 here is CSAPRVETQYF. The CDR3 DNA follows: TGCAGTGCTCCGAGAGTGGAGACCCAGTACTTC.

The rearrangement joins TRBV19 to TRBJ1-1; no reliable D call. This CDR3 spans 15 amino acids. The V gene's germline CDR1 is LNHDA and CDR2 SQIVND (reference sequence). V was pared by 7 bases and J by 11 bases, with 26 bases between. CDR3 in DNA: TGTGCCAGTACACAGCCCGCCGGTCGGGATCAGAGGGCTTTCTTT. It translates to CASTQPAGRDQRAFF.

The chain combines TRBV6-5 with TRBJ2-4; D is perhaps TRBD1 (6 bases). The CDR3 extends over 11 amino acids. Trimming took 5 bases from V and 15 from J, leaving 14 bases between them. Germline CDR1 reads MNHEY; CDR2 reads SVGAGI. CDR3 in amino acids: CASSKQGERYF. CDR3 nucleotides: TGTGCCAGCAGTAAACAGGGTGAGCGGTACTTC.

This chain connects TRBV27 to TRBJ2-3; 8 positions match TRBD1. The germline CDR1 and CDR2 sequences are MNHEY and SMNVEV (reference sequence). V was pared by 5 bases and J by 1 base, with 5 bases of the junction left unmatched. CDR3 length: 15 amino acids. As DNA, the CDR3 is TGTGCCAGCAGTATCCGGGACAGGCGCACAGATACGCAGTATTTT. Translated: CASSIRDRRTDTQYF.

This chain joins TRBV6-1 and TRBJ1-4; D not certain. The CDR3 loop spans 11 amino acids. CDR1 is MNHNS, CDR2 SASEGT, per germline. Between the trimmed V and J ends, which lost 4 bases and 8 bases, there was a span of 5 bases. The CDR3 protein is CASSGQEKLFF. CDR3 nucleotide sequence: TGTGCCAGCAGTGGGCAAGAAAAACTGTTTTTT.

CDR3 coding DNA: TGCGCCAGCAGCTTGGCGGGGAACACCGGGGAGCTGTTTTTT. Translating gives CASSLAGNTGELFF. This chain links TRBV5-1 with TRBJ2-2, with D unresolved. Germline-derived CDR1 and CDR2 are SGHRS and YFSETQ. The CDR3 has 14 amino acids. V lost 0 bases, J lost 1 base, and 4 bases lay in between.

This chain joins TRBV5-1 and TRBJ2-1; tentatively, D is TRBD1 (6 bases). The CDR3 spans 15 residues. Germline CDR1 is SGHRS and CDR2 is YFSETQ. Trimming shortened V by 1 base and J by 4 bases, and 12 bases separated the two germline ends. CDR3 sequence reads: CASSLNPGTYNEQFF. DNA of the CDR3: TGCGCCAGCAGCTTGAATCCGGGGACATACAATGAGCAGTTCTTC.

This chain uses TRBV27 with TRBJ2-7; either TRBD1 or TRBD2 may fit D (5 bases each). The CDR3 extends over 14 amino acids. The V gene lost 5 bases and the J gene lost 2 bases, with 13 bases spanning the gap. Germline CDR1 is MNHEY and CDR2 is SMNVEV (reference sequence). CDR3 in amino acids: CASSTGTDAYEQYF. The CDR3 DNA follows: TGTGCCAGCAGTACCGGGACCGACGCCTACGAGCAGTACTTC.

The V call is TRBV6-5, the J call TRBJ2-1, with 8 bases matching TRBD1. Germline CDR1 is MNHEY and CDR2 is SVGAGI. The CDR3 runs 14 residues. With V trimmed by 5 bases and J by 8 bases, 8 bases remained unmatched. In DNA, the CDR3 is TGTGCCAGCAGTCGAGGACAGGGTAATTATGAGCAGTTCTTC. Amino acid sequence: CASSRGQGNYEQFF.

This sequence joins TRBV5-4 and TRBJ1-3; D call uncertain. Trimming cost V 0 bases and J 9 bases, with 10 bases left between them. The CDR3 extends over 13 amino acids. The V gene's germline CDR1 is SGHNT and CDR2 YYREEE (reference sequence). CDR3 loop: CASSLGNNPTIYF. As DNA, the CDR3 is TGTGCCAGCAGCTTGGGGAATAATCCCACCATATATTTT.

V usage is TRBV4-2 and J usage is TRBJ2-7; weak D call: TRBD2 (5 bases). Trimming pared 0 bases from V and 2 bases from J, leaving 14 bases between. Germline loops: CDR1 LGHNA, CDR2 YNFKEQ. The CDR3 consists of 16 residues. CDR3 coding DNA: TGTGCCAGCAGCCAAGAATGGGCGGGCGAGACCTACGAGCAGTACTTC. It encodes CASSQEWAGETYEQYF.

The chain carries TRBV19 and TRBJ2-1; 8 nucleotides agree with TRBD2. The germline gives CDR1 LNHDA, CDR2 SQIVND (reference sequence). The CDR3 length is 15 residues. The V gene end was trimmed by 2 bases and the J gene end by 2 bases; junction bases not matched to a gene: 2. The CDR3 here is CASSIFSGAYNEQFF. The CDR3 coding sequence is TGTGCCAGTAGTATATTTAGCGGGGCCTACAATGAGCAGTTCTTC.

The V and J genes are TRBV2 and TRBJ2-7; possibly TRBD1 for D (5 bases). Trimming took 7 bases from V and 1 from J, leaving 20 bases between them. Germline V gene lookup returns CDR1 SNHLY and CDR2 FYNNEI. The CDR3 runs to 16 residues. The CDR3 region has the DNA TGTGCCAGCAAGACCCGCGACAGAGGCTGGTCCTACGAGCAGTACTTC. Its translation: CASKTRDRGWSYEQYF. Variable domain in full (rest from reference TRBV2 and TRBJ2-7): EPEVTQTPSHQVTQMGQEVILRCVPISNHLYFYWYRQILGQKVEFLVSFYNNEISEKSEIFDDQFSVERPDGSNFTLKIRSTKLEDSAMYFCASKTRDRGWSYEQYFGPGTRLTVT.